The 6 T cell receptor beta chains below come from one sample, sequenced in a study of T cell repertoires in cytomegalovirus infection. These receptors have no known antigen. TCRdb independently ran MiXCR on the reads; one entry per CDR3 protein. The sample lists fewer than 900,000 distinct CDR3 sequences; just under 30% were seen once. The specimen was cultured CD8+ T cells from PBMCs, collected from culture after CMV antigen stimulation. These receptors all come from a human donor in good health (CMV status not recorded). Some clones in this sample may be carry-over from other donors' samples.

This clonotype has only a few counts. The chain is built from TRBV6-5 and TRBJ2-3; D perhaps matches TRBD1 (6 bases). Deletions cut 2 bases from V and 0 bases from J, with 12 bases between. This CDR3 region has 16 residues. Germline loops: CDR1 MNHEY, CDR2 SVGAGI. CDR3 nucleotide sequence: TGTGCCAGCAGTTACCATACAGGGTTTAGCACAGATACGCAGTATTTT. This gives the protein CASSYHTGFSTDTQYF.

This clonotype was detected a few times. V and J are TRBV6-5 and TRBJ1-2, with 7 bases that match TRBD1. Germline CDR1 reads MNHEY; CDR2 reads SVGAGI. The CDR3 sequence is 13 residues long. V trimming: 5 bases; J trimming: 4 bases; junction bases outside the gene matches: 4. The CDR3 DNA sequence: TGTGCCAGCAGTATACAGGGGAGCTATGGCTACACCTTC. Amino acid sequence: CASSIQGSYGYTF.

This clonotype was counted a few times. This chain connects TRBV10-3 to TRBJ2-7; 7 nucleotides align to TRBD1. This CDR3 is 13 amino acids long. Germline lookup yields CDR1 ENHRY and CDR2 SYGVKD. Unmatched junction bases numbered 11, after V lost 3 bases and J lost 12 bases. The CDR3 spells CAISEKVGTDPYF. CDR3 sequence (DNA): TGTGCCATCAGTGAAAAAGTCGGGACAGATCCGTACTTC.

The chain employs TRBV29-1 and TRBJ1-1; D is possibly TRBD1 (5 bases). Germline CDR1 is SQVTM and CDR2 is ANQGSEA. Deletions cut 6 bases from V and 3 bases from J, with 14 bases between. CDR3 length: 13 residues. This CDR3 is CSVEGDRDTEAFF. The CDR3 DNA reads TGCAGCGTAGAGGGAGACAGAGACACTGAAGCTTTCTTT. Supplemented by reference TRBV29-1 and TRBJ1-1, the full variable domain reads SAVISQKPSRDICQRGTSLTIQCQVDSQVTMMFWYRQQPGQSLTLIATANQGSEATYESGFVIDKFPISRPNLTFSTLTVSNMSPEDSSIYLCSVEGDRDTEAFFGQGTRLTVV.

The genes are TRBV6-6 and TRBJ2-1; D perhaps matches TRBD1 (6 bases). With 0 bases removed from V and 6 bases from J, the gap between germline ends came to 18 bases. The CDR3 is 17 residues long. Germline CDR1 is MNHNY and CDR2 is SVGAGI (reference sequence). CDR3 nucleotides: TGTGCCAGCAGTTACTCCCCCCTGGGACATGAAGCCAATGAGCAGTTCTTC. It encodes CASSYSPLGHEANEQFF.

This clonotype was recorded at least ten times. The chain carries TRBV7-2 and TRBJ2-5; 7 nucleotides align to TRBD2. Germline trimming cut 10 bases from V and 4 bases from J; bases unmatched to any gene: 21. From germline, CDR1 is SGHTA and CDR2 FQGNSA. The CDR3 covers 17 residues. CDR3: CATHVRTRVFPPETQYF. The CDR3 nucleotides read TGTGCCACCCACGTCCGGACTAGGGTGTTCCCCCCAGAGACCCAGTACTTC.